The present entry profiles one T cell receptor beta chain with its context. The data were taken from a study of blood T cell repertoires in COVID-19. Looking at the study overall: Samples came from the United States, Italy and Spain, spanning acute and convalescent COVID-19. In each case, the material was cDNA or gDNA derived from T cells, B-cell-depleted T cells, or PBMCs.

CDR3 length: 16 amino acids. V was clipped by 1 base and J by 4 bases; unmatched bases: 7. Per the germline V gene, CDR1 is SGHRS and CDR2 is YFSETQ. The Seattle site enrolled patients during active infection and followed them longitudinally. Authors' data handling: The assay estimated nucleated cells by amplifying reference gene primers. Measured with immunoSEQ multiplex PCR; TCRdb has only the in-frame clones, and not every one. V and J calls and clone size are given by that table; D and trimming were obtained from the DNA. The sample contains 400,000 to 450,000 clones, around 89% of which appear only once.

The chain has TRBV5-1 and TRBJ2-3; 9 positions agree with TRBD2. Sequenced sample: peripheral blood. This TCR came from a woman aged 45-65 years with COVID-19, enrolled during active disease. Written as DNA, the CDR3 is TGCGCCAGCAGCTTGATGCCTAGCGGGGTGTCAGATACGCAGTATTTT. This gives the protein CASSLMPSGVSDTQYF. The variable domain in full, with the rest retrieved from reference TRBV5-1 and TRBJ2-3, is KAGVTQTPRYLIKTRGQQVTLSCSPISGHRSVSWYQQTPGQGLQFLFEYFSETQRNKGNFPGRFSGRQFSNSRSEMNVSTLELGDSALYLCASSLMPSGVSDTQYFGPGTRLTVL.